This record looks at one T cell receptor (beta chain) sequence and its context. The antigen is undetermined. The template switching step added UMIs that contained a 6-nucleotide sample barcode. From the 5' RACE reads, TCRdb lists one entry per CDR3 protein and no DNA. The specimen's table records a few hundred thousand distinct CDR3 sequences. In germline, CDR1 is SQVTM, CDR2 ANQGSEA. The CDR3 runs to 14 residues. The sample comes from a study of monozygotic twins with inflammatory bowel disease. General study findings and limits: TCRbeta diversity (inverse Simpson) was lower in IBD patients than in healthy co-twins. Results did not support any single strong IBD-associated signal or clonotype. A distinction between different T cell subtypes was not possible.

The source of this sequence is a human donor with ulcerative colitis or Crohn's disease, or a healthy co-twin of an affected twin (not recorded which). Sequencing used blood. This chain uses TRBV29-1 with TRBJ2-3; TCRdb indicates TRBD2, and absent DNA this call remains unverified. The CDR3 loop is CSVEIGQGGNTQYF.